Listed here are 24 T cell receptor beta chains from one sample, sequenced in a study of T cells in Graves' hyperthyroidism and ophthalmopathy. TCR beta CDR3 sequences were amplified from RNA transcripts. Researchers ran a first-round RT-PCR on the TCR CDR3 using the HTBI primer set. Via MiXCR, TCRdb re-called the multiplex PCR reads, giving one row per CDR3 protein. In the table there are hundreds of thousands of distinct CDR3 sequences, about 15% of which are singletons. Input material: blood. These receptor sequences come from a woman under 30 with Graves' hyperthyroidism.

This clonotype was counted at least ten times. This sequence joins TRBV6-5 and TRBJ2-5; D possibly uses TRBD1 or TRBD2 (5 bases each). The V gene's germline CDR1 is MNHEY and CDR2 SVGAGI. The V gene lost 2 bases and the J gene lost 5 bases, with 6 bases spanning the gap. The CDR3 is 12 residues long. The CDR3: CASSYRDETQYF. The CDR3 nucleotides are TGTGCCAGCAGTTACCGGGACGAGACCCAGTACTTC.

This clonotype was picked up many times. The genes are TRBV30 and TRBJ2-7; 8 bases are shared with TRBD1. The CDR3 has 13 residues. The J segment lost 6 bases and the V segment lost 0 bases, leaving 4 bases of the junction unmatched. CDR1 and CDR2 from the germline V gene are GTSNPN and SVGIG (reference sequence). In DNA, the CDR3 is TGTGCCTGGAGTGTAATACAGGGGGTCGAGCAGTACTTC. Amino acid sequence: CAWSVIQGVEQYF.

At least ten counts were recorded for this clonotype. This chain connects TRBV7-9 to TRBJ1-1; the D is unclear. The CDR3 has 17 amino acids. Per germline, CDR1 SEHNR and CDR2 FQNEAQ (reference sequence). The V gene lost 0 bases and the J gene lost 6 bases, with 20 bases spanning the gap. The CDR3 protein is CASSLARYMEGMAEAFF. Here the CDR3 DNA reads TGTGCCAGCAGCTTAGCGCGGTATATGGAGGGTATGGCTGAAGCTTTCTTT.

This clonotype was seen repeatedly, ten times or more. The V gene is TRBV12-3 or TRBV12-4, the J gene TRBJ2-3, with 12 positions matching TRBD2. The CDR3 length is 15 residues. The trim removed 6 bases at V and 8 bases at J, leaving 9 bases unmatched. CDR3 sequence reads: CASSLGLAGIATQYF. CDR3 DNA: TGTGCCAGCAGCCTAGGACTAGCGGGAATCGCTACGCAGTATTTT.

This clonotype was seen at least ten times. The chain is built from TRBV10-3 and TRBJ2-7; 13 nucleotides match TRBD2. The CDR3 is 17 residues long. V was pared by 10 bases and J by 0 bases, with 12 bases of the junction left unmatched. CDR1 is ENHRY and CDR2 is SYGVKD in the germline V gene. The CDR3 DNA reads TGTGCCACCACCCGGACTAGCGGGAGCCTGAGCTCCTACGAGCAGTACTTC. Its translation is CATTRTSGSLSSYEQYF.

This clonotype came up many times. This chain links TRBV11-2 with TRBJ2-1, with TRBD1 matching over 7 bases. This CDR3 contains 14 residues. Germline V gene sequence: CDR1 SGHAT, CDR2 FQNNGV. J gave up 6 bases and V 1 base, and 3 bases lay outside the gene matches. The CDR3 nucleotides read TGTGCCAGCAGCTTAGGCCGACAGGGCAATGAGCAGTTCTTC. Amino acid sequence: CASSLGRQGNEQFF.

The chain is built from TRBV7-8 and TRBJ1-1; a possible D gene is TRBD1 (5 bases). Trimming pared 1 base from V and 0 bases from J, leaving 12 bases between. This CDR3 has 16 amino acids. Germline lookup yields CDR1 SGHVS and CDR2 FQNEAQ. The CDR3 sequence is CASSLGGGILNTEAFF. CDR3 DNA sequence: TGTGCCAGCAGCTTAGGGGGCGGCATTTTGAACACTGAAGCTTTCTTT.

This rearrangement joins TRBV19 to TRBJ1-2; the D is unclear. Per the germline V gene, CDR1 is LNHDA and CDR2 is SQIVND (reference sequence). The ends were cut back, 11 bases at V and 4 bases at J, with 11 bases in the middle. This CDR3 comprises 11 residues. This CDR3 reads CAGRTPYGYTF. The CDR3 nucleotides are TGTGCCGGACGCACTCCCTATGGCTACACCTTC.

This clonotype was picked up many times. The chain is built from TRBV12-3 or TRBV12-4 and TRBJ1-5; no clear D. This CDR3 comprises 14 residues. V was cut by 4 bases and J by 9 bases, with 16 bases left in between. The CDR3 loop reads CASSYKGTVPPQHF. The CDR3 DNA reads as TGTGCCAGCAGTTATAAGGGAACGGTACCGCCCCAGCATTTT.

In its sample, this clonotype was seen a few times. The chain couples TRBV5-5 to TRBJ2-5; D assignment may be TRBD1 or TRBD2 (5 bases each). V lost 3 bases and J lost 7, with 19 bases in between. In germline, CDR1 is SGHKS, CDR2 YYEKEE (reference sequence). The CDR3 is 15 residues long. CDR3 sequence reads: CASSSVGTALGTQYF. CDR3 DNA sequence: TGTGCCAGCAGCTCGGTAGGGACGGCTTTAGGGACCCAGTACTTC.

The table lists this clonotype with many counts. The chain uses TRBV13 and TRBJ2-2; 8 nucleotides align to TRBD2. V lost 0 bases to trimming and J lost 2 bases; unmatched junction nucleotides: 2. Germline CDR1 and CDR2: PRHDT and FYEKMQ (reference sequence). The CDR3 consists of 16 residues. The CDR3 here is CASSLGTSGNTGELFF. The CDR3 DNA reads TGTGCCAGCAGCTTAGGAACTAGCGGCAACACCGGGGAGCTGTTTTTT.

This clonotype was counted a few times. The chain combines TRBV7-9 with TRBJ2-7, with D perhaps matching TRBD1 or TRBD2 (5 bases each). The CDR3 is 19 amino acids. V lost 4 bases and J lost 3, with 28 bases in between. CDR1 and CDR2 from the germline V gene are SEHNR and FQNEAQ (reference sequence). CDR3 residues: CASSSTWGGGRNQGYEQYF. In DNA, the CDR3 is TGTGCCAGCAGCTCCACCTGGGGCGGAGGACGGAACCAGGGCTACGAGCAGTACTTC.

This clonotype has ten or more counts. This rearrangement joins TRBV7-9 to TRBJ2-1; D is ambiguous. The CDR3 runs 15 residues. Germline CDR1 reads SEHNR; CDR2 reads FQNEAQ (reference sequence). V lost 1 base and J 0 bases, leaving 7 bases between the germline ends. This chain's CDR3 is CASSLDWGSYNEQFF. The CDR3 nucleotides are TGTGCCAGCAGCTTAGACTGGGGCTCCTACAATGAGCAGTTCTTC.

This chain links TRBV7-9 with TRBJ2-3, with 7 bases that match TRBD2. CDR1 is SEHNR and CDR2 is FQNEAQ in the germline V gene (reference sequence). V lost 5 bases to trimming and J lost 1 base; unmatched junction nucleotides: 9. The CDR3 has 16 amino acids. The CDR3 nucleotides read TGTGCCAGCAGCCAGATCGGGAGGTTGGGCACAGATACGCAGTATTTT. The encoded protein is CASSQIGRLGTDTQYF.

The chain uses TRBV19 and TRBJ1-2, with D tentatively TRBD1 (6 bases). Germline V gene lookup returns CDR1 LNHDA and CDR2 SQIVND (reference sequence). The V and J ends lost 6 bases and 6 bases respectively, with 14 bases between them. This CDR3 comprises 13 residues. The CDR3 reads CASRRGTGHGYTF. The CDR3, as DNA: TGTGCCAGTAGACGGGGCACAGGGCATGGCTACACCTTC. Full variable domain (outside the CDR3, taken from reference TRBV19 and TRBJ1-2): DGGITQSPKYLFRKEGQNVTLSCEQNLNHDAMYWYRQDPGQGLRLIYYSQIVNDFQKGDIAEGYSVSREKKESFPLTVTSAQKNPTAFYLCASRRGTGHGYTFGSGTRLTVV.

This clonotype was picked up many times. The chain employs TRBV18 and TRBJ2-3; 10 bases agree with TRBD1. From germline, CDR1 is KGHSH and CDR2 LQKENI. The CDR3 extends over 15 amino acids. The V segment lost 5 bases and the J segment 1 base; nucleotides outside the gene matches: 3. CDR3 in DNA: TGTGCCAGCTCATCGGGACAGGGGCGCACAGATACGCAGTATTTT. Translation gives CASSSGQGRTDTQYF.

This clonotype was seen repeatedly, ten times or more. The V gene is TRBV7-9, the J gene TRBJ2-5; a possible D gene is TRBD1 (6 bases). Trimming took 5 bases from V and 6 from J, leaving 13 bases between them. The germline V gene has CDR1 SEHNR and CDR2 FQNEAQ (reference sequence). The CDR3 is 13 amino acids. The CDR3 is CASSPTGSKTQYF. The CDR3 DNA reads as TGTGCCAGCAGCCCAACAGGGTCGAAGACCCAGTACTTC.

This clonotype showed up just a few times. The V call is TRBV2, the J call TRBJ2-5; TRBD1 matches at 7 bases. CDR3 length equals 18 residues. CDR1 is SNHLY, CDR2 FYNNEI, per germline. Trimming removed 5 bases from V and 0 bases from J; junction bases left unmatched: 15. This CDR3 is CASSSSVFDRADQETQYF. CDR3 coding DNA: TGTGCCAGCAGTTCCAGTGTCTTCGACAGGGCTGACCAAGAGACCCAGTACTTC.

In this sample, this clonotype turned up a few times. V usage is TRBV28 and J usage is TRBJ1-1, with 8 positions matching TRBD1. This CDR3 region has 16 residues. V shed 5 bases, J shed 5 bases, and the junction held 13 bases outside the gene matches. Germline-derived CDR1 and CDR2 are MDHEN and SYDVKM. DNA for the CDR3: TGTGCCAGCAGTCCGACTTCCCGACAGGGGCGGACTGAAGCTTTCTTT. This codes for CASSPTSRQGRTEAFF.

This sequence joins TRBV7-9 and TRBJ2-3; possibly TRBD2 for D (5 bases). Trimming left V 2 bases short and J 1 base short, with 13 bases between. The CDR3 is 16 amino acids. Per germline, CDR1 SEHNR and CDR2 FQNEAQ (reference sequence). CDR3 residues: CASSLPSGIGTDTQYF. CDR3 nucleotide sequence: TGTGCCAGCAGCTTACCATCGGGGATAGGCACAGATACGCAGTATTTT. Based on the CDR3 plus reference TRBV7-9 and TRBJ2-3, the full variable domain is DTGVSQNPRHKITKRGQNVTFRCDPISEHNRLYWYRQTLGQGPEFLTYFQNEAQLEKSRLLSDRFSAERPKGSFSTLEIQRTEQGDSAMYLCASSLPSGIGTDTQYFGPGTRLTVL.

This chain connects TRBV24-1 to TRBJ1-2; D not resolved. The CDR3 covers 13 residues. Germline lookup yields CDR1 KGHDR and CDR2 SFDVKD. Between the trimmed V and J ends, which lost 5 bases and 4 bases, there was a span of 10 bases. CDR3 residues: CATSAGPVYGYTF. The CDR3 DNA follows: TGTGCCACCAGTGCTGGACCTGTCTATGGCTACACCTTC.

The genes are TRBV15 and TRBJ1-5, with a weak D call TRBD1 (6 bases). Germline V lookup: CDR1 LNHNV, CDR2 YYDKDF (reference sequence). With 6 bases removed from V and 6 bases from J, the gap between germline ends came to 18 bases. The length of the CDR3 is 15 residues. In DNA, the CDR3 is TGTGCCACCAGTACAGGGAGGTCGGCCGGTCAGCCCCAGCATTTT. Its protein is CATSTGRSAGQPQHF.

This clonotype came up a few times. For the CDR3, the DNA is TGCAGTGCTAGACCAGGGGGCCAGAACACTGAAGCTTTCTTT. This encodes CSARPGGQNTEAFF. The chain carries TRBV20-1 and TRBJ1-1; TRBD1 aligns across 8 bases. Germline values: CDR1 DFQATT, CDR2 SNEGSKA (reference sequence). The CDR3 covers 14 residues. J gave up 1 base and V 2 bases, and 3 bases lay outside the gene matches.

The chain joins TRBV28 to TRBJ2-6; D gene uncertain. V was trimmed by 5 bases and J by 3 bases, leaving 17 bases between them. Germline V gene sequence: CDR1 MDHEN, CDR2 SYDVKM. This CDR3 spans 17 amino acids. CDR3 sequence (DNA): TGTGCCAGCAGTGACCCCGGCAGTGCCCTTGGGGCCAACGTCCTGACTTTC. Translation: CASSDPGSALGANVLTF.